This record looks at one T cell receptor beta chain sequence and its context. The antigen remains undetermined. This specimen belongs to a study of T cell responses to AZD1222 COVID-19 vaccine. Study-wide results and limits: White British people made up most donors, females outnumbered males, and clonal diversity was possibly underestimated. Only 5 to 7 individuals given AZD1222 were seropositive at baseline. The repertoires were collected only after the peak T cell response.

The germline gives CDR1 MNHEY, CDR2 SMNVEV (reference sequence). This CDR3 region has 13 residues. V gave up 2 bases and J gave up 7 bases, with 11 bases separating them. Using immunoSEQ multiplex PCR, the repertoire was profiled, and TCRdb retains in-frame clones only, with some absent. The data contain about 140,000 clones, 80% to 90% of them singletons. The input for sequencing was peripheral blood, taken on day 0 of AZD1222 vaccination. The receptor's source is an adult in good health. The chain carries TRBV27 and TRBJ1-2, with D unresolved. The chain's CDR3 is CASSLGPSSGYTF. Here the CDR3 DNA reads TGTGCCAGCAGTTTAGGTCCTAGCTCTGGCTACACCTTC.